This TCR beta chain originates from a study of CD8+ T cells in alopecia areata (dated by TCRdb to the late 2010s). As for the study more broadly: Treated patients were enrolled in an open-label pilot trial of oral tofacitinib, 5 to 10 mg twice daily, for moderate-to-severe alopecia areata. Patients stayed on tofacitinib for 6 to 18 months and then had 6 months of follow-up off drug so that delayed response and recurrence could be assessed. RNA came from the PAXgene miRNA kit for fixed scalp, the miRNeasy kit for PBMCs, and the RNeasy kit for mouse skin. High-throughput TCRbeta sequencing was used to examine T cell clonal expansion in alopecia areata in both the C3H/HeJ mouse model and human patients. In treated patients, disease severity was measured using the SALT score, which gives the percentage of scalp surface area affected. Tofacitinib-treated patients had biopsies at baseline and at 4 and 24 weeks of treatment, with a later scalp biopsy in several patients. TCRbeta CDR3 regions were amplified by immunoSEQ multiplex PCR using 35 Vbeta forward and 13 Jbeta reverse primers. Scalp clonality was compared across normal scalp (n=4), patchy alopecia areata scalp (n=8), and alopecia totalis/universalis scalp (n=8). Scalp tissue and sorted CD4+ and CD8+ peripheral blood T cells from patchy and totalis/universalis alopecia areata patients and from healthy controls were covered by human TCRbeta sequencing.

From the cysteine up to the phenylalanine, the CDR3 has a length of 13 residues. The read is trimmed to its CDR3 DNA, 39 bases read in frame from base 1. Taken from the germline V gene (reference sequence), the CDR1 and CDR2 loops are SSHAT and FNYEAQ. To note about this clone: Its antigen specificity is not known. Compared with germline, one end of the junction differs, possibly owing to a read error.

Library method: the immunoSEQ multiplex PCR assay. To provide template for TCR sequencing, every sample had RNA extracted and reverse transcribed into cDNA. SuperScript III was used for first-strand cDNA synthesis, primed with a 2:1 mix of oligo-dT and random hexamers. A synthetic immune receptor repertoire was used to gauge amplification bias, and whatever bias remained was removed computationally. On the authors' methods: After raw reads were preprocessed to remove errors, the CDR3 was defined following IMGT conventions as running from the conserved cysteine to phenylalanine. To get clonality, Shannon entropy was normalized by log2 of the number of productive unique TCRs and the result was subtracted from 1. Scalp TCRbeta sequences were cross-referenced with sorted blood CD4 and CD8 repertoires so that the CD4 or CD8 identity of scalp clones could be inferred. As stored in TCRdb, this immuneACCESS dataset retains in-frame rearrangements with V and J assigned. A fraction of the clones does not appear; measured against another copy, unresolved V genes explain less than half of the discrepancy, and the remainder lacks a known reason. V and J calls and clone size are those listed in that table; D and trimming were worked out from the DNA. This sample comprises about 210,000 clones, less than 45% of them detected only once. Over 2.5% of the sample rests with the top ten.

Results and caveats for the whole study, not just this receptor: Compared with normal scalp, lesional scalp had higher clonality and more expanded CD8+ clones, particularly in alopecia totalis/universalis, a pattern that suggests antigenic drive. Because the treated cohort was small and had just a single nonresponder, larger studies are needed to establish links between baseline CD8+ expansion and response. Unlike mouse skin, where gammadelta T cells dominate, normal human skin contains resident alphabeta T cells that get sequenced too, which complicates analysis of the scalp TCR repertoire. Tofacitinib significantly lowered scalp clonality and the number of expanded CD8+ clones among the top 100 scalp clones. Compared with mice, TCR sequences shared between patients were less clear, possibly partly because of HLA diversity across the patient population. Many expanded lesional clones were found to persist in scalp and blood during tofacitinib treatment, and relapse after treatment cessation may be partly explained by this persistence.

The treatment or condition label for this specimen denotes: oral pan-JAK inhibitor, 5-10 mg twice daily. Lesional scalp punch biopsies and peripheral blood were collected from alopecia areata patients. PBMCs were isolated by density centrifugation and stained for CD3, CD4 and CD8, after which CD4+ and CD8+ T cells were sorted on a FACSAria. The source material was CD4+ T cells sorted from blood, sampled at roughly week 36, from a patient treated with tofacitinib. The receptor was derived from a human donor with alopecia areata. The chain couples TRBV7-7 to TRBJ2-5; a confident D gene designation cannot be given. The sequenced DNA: TGTGCTAGCACCACAGCAGGAGAAGAGACCCAGTACTTC. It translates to CASTTAGEETQYF.